What follows are 24 T cell receptor beta chains derived from one specimen sequenced in a study of identical twins. TCRdb processed the 5' RACE reads anew with MiXCR; each CDR3 protein has one entry. This sample has hundreds of thousands of distinct CDR3 sequences, with 5.5% to 6.5% found just once. Sequenced material: naive T cells sorted from blood. These receptor sequences come from a man younger than 30 in good health.

The chain links TRBV11-2 to TRBJ2-1, with 10 bases lining up with TRBD2. V was clipped by 5 bases and J by 9 bases; unmatched bases: 4. Germline CDR1 SGHAT, CDR2 FQNNGV. The length of the CDR3 is 13 residues. The CDR3 nucleotides are TGTGCCAGCAGCACGGGACTAGCGACTGAGCAGTTCTTC. Protein: CASSTGLATEQFF. Together with reference TRBV11-2 and TRBJ2-1, the CDR3 gives the full variable domain: EAGVAQSPRYKIIEKRQSVAFWCNPISGHATLYWYQQILGQGPKLLIQFQNNGVVDDSQLPKDRFSAERLKGVDSTLKIQPAKLEDSAVYLCASSTGLATEQFFGPGTRLTVL.

In its sample, this clonotype was seen a few times. J is TRBJ1-1 and V is TRBV20-1; D gene ambiguous. The V end lost 3 bases, the J end lost 0 bases, and 8 bases lay between the germline ends. The CDR3 has 13 residues. Per the germline V gene, CDR1 is DFQATT and CDR2 is SNEGSKA (reference sequence). As DNA, the CDR3 is TGCAGTGCTAGTCTCGACCTGAACACTGAAGCTTTCTTT. It yields the protein CSASLDLNTEAFF.

Ten or more counts support this clonotype. The rearrangement links TRBV6-2 or TRBV6-3 to TRBJ2-7; D gene unclear. The CDR3 is 13 amino acids. CDR1 is MNHEY, CDR2 SVGEGT, per germline. V lost 5 bases and J lost 0, with 8 bases in between. The CDR3 region has the DNA TGTGCCAGCAGTACTTGGAGCTCCTACGAGCAGTACTTC. It codes for CASSTWSSYEQYF.

This clonotype came up many times. The chain employs TRBV29-1 and TRBJ2-1, with 8 bases that match TRBD2. Germline V gene sequence: CDR1 SQVTM, CDR2 ANQGSEA. Trimming removed 7 bases from V and 7 bases from J; junction bases left unmatched: 6. The CDR3 extends over 12 amino acids. CDR3 DNA sequence: TGCAGCGCAGGACTAGCCGCAAATGAGCAGTTCTTC. It codes for CSAGLAANEQFF.

This clonotype was seen a handful of times. The V gene is TRBV11-1, the J gene TRBJ2-1, with D perhaps TRBD1 or TRBD2 (5 bases each). The V gene lost 5 bases and the J gene lost 0 bases, with 20 bases spanning the gap. This CDR3 has 18 residues. CDR1 and CDR2 (germline): SGHAT, FQDESV (reference sequence). The DNA for the CDR3 is TGTGCCAGCAGCGCAAGGGTTCGGGGCACGAGCTCCTACAATGAGCAGTTCTTC. This encodes CASSARVRGTSSYNEQFF.

Ten or more counts support this clonotype. The rearrangement joins TRBV5-1 to TRBJ2-7; the D gene is possibly TRBD2 (6 bases). CDR1 is SGHRS, CDR2 YFSETQ, per germline. The CDR3 covers 15 residues. Trimming removed 0 bases at V and 5 bases at J, with 15 bases between. The CDR3 DNA sequence: TGCGCCAGCAGCTTGGGGGACTCGCCCCTAAACGAGCAGTACGTC. It is translated as CASSLGDSPLNEQYV.

This clonotype was observed a few times. The chain employs TRBV24-1 and TRBJ2-1; 11 positions agree with TRBD2. CDR3 length: 17 residues. V gave up 3 bases and J gave up 2 bases; unmatched junction bases: 5. The germline V gene has CDR1 KGHDR and CDR2 SFDVKD. The CDR3 here is CATSDRGTSGTYNEQFF. In DNA form, the CDR3 reads TGTGCCACCAGTGATCGAGGGACTAGCGGTACCTACAATGAGCAGTTCTTC.

The chain links TRBV3-1 to TRBJ2-5, with TRBD2 matching over 7 bases. V trimming: 8 bases; J trimming: 7 bases; junction bases outside the gene matches: 16. CDR3 size: 15 residues. CDR1 LGHDT and CDR2 YNNKEL come from the germline V gene (reference sequence). CDR3 DNA sequence: TGTGCCAGCGAGGGAGGGATGTCTGCCCCCGGGACCCAGTACTTC. As protein: CASEGGMSAPGTQYF.

This clonotype turned up a few times. The chain is built from TRBV19 and TRBJ1-1; weak D call: TRBD1 (5 bases). The CDR3 is 14 amino acids. The germline V gene encodes CDR1 LNHDA and CDR2 SQIVND (reference sequence). Deletions cut 2 bases from V and 0 bases from J, with 7 bases between. CDR3 coding DNA: TGTGCCAGTAGTATAAGGGGCATGAACACTGAAGCTTTCTTT. Protein product: CASSIRGMNTEAFF.

CDR3 sequence reads: CATSRDPGLQETQYF. DNA for the CDR3: TGTGCCACCAGCAGAGATCCGGGACTACAAGAGACCCAGTACTTC. V gene TRBV15 combines with J gene TRBJ2-5, with 7 bases aligning to TRBD2. Germline V gene sequence: CDR1 LNHNV, CDR2 YYDKDF (reference sequence). Germline trimming cut 0 bases from V and 2 bases from J; bases unmatched to any gene: 3. This CDR3 contains 15 residues.

This clonotype came up many times. The chain links TRBV20-1 to TRBJ1-3; no clear D gene. This CDR3 region has 12 residues. Germline V lookup: CDR1 DFQATT, CDR2 SNEGSKA (reference sequence). The germline V and J ends were trimmed by 6 bases and 3 bases, with 9 bases remaining between them. CDR3 sequence reads: CSAGFGGNTIYF. CDR3 nucleotide sequence: TGCAGTGCAGGGTTCGGTGGAAACACCATATATTTT.

V gene TRBV11-1 combines with J gene TRBJ2-3, with D tentatively TRBD1 or TRBD2 (5 bases each). The V gene lost 5 bases and the J gene lost 3 bases, with 30 bases spanning the gap. From germline, CDR1 is SGHAT and CDR2 FQDESV (reference sequence). CDR3 length equals 20 residues. The CDR3: CASSTVNRDRPLWRTDTQYF. In nucleotides, the CDR3 is TGTGCCAGCAGCACAGTAAATCGGGACCGCCCGTTGTGGAGGACAGATACGCAGTATTTT.

The sample holds many counts of this clonotype. V gene TRBV12-3 or TRBV12-4 combines with J gene TRBJ2-3; D call uncertain. The CDR3 contains 14 residues. Between the trimmed V and J ends, which lost 8 bases and 0 bases, there was a span of 12 bases. The CDR3 region has the DNA TGTGCCAGCGCGCCGGGCGCTAGCACAGATACGCAGTATTTT. Its protein is CASAPGASTDTQYF.

This clonotype was counted ten times or more. CDR3 coding DNA: TGTGCCAGCAGTTTCTTTCATCAGGCGGATACGCAGTATTTT. Its translation: CASSFFHQADTQYF. The rearrangement links TRBV12-3 or TRBV12-4 to TRBJ2-3; D is uncertain. This CDR3 spans 14 amino acids. V was pared by 3 bases and J by 6 bases, with 13 bases between.

This clonotype has more than one count but fewer than ten. J is TRBJ2-3 and V is TRBV9; the match to TRBD2 covers 8 bases. CDR1 is SGDLS and CDR2 is YYNGEE in the germline V gene. This CDR3 contains 16 residues. V was pared by 4 bases and J by 1 base, with 8 bases of the junction left unmatched. The CDR3 loop reads CASSTRAGEGTDTQYF. The DNA for the CDR3 is TGTGCCAGCAGCACTAGAGCGGGAGAAGGCACAGATACGCAGTATTTT.

This clonotype was detected only a few times. This chain connects TRBV20-1 to TRBJ2-1, with 7 positions matching TRBD2. CDR1 is DFQATT and CDR2 is SNEGSKA in the germline V gene (reference sequence). After removal of 3 bases from V and 6 bases from J, the junction contained 8 bases not matched to a gene. This CDR3 contains 14 residues. The CDR3 loop is CSASLRESSNEQFF. In nucleotides, the CDR3 is TGCAGTGCTAGCTTGCGGGAGTCTTCCAATGAGCAGTTCTTC.

In this sample, this clonotype turned up many times. The chain recombines TRBV3-1 with TRBJ2-7; possibly TRBD1 or TRBD2 for D (6 bases each). This CDR3 region has 16 residues. CDR1 is LGHDT and CDR2 is YNNKEL in the germline V gene (reference sequence). V dropped 2 bases and J dropped 0 bases, with 14 bases sitting between them. CDR3 nucleotide sequence: TGTGCCAGCAGCCAACGGGGGCGAGGACTCTCCTACGAGCAGTACTTC. Protein product: CASSQRGRGLSYEQYF.

This clonotype was counted between two and nine times. The chain uses TRBV10-2 and TRBJ2-3, with TRBD2 matching 9 bases. The V and J ends lost 7 bases and 2 bases, in that order; junction bases with no gene match: 7. The germline gives CDR1 WSHSY, CDR2 SAAADI. The CDR3 length is 15 residues. CDR3 sequence reads: CASIKREVDTDTQYF. In DNA form, the CDR3 reads TGCGCCAGCATCAAGCGGGAGGTTGACACAGATACGCAGTATTTT.

This clonotype was seen at least ten times. This chain links TRBV29-1 with TRBJ1-1; D uncertain. V was shortened by 1 base and J by 8 bases, with 11 bases between the two germline ends. The CDR3 spans 12 residues. CDR1 is SQVTM and CDR2 is ANQGSEA in the germline V gene. CDR3 amino acids: CSVEVSAREAFF. CDR3 nucleotide sequence: TGCAGCGTTGAAGTGTCGGCGCGAGAAGCTTTCTTT. Variable domain in full (rest from reference TRBV29-1 and TRBJ1-1): SAVISQKPSRDICQRGTSLTIQCQVDSQVTMMFWYRQQPGQSLTLIATANQGSEATYESGFVIDKFPISRPNLTFSTLTVSNMSPEDSSIYLCSVEVSAREAFFGQGTRLTVV.

V gene TRBV30 combines with J gene TRBJ1-5; perhaps TRBD1 as D (5 bases). The V gene's germline CDR1 is GTSNPN and CDR2 SVGIG (reference sequence). V was shortened by 3 bases and J by 9 bases, with 15 bases between the two germline ends. This CDR3 has 13 amino acids. The chain's CDR3 is CAWSRDGLGPQHF. For the CDR3, the DNA is TGTGCCTGGAGCCGGGACGGATTGGGGCCCCAGCATTTT.

This clonotype was observed many times. The chain employs TRBV12-3 or TRBV12-4 and TRBJ2-3; a weak D match, TRBD1 (6 bases). The CDR3 totals 13 residues. Trimming took off 4 bases at V and 5 bases at J, with 10 bases between the two ends. The CDR3 sequence: CASSYHREDTQYF. The CDR3 region has the DNA TGTGCCAGCAGTTACCACAGGGAAGATACGCAGTATTTT.

This clonotype was seen at least ten times. The V and J genes are TRBV6-1 and TRBJ2-6; D gene uncertain. The CDR3 is 13 residues long. Trimming shortened V by 2 bases and J by 4 bases, and 3 bases separated the two germline ends. CDR1 is MNHNS and CDR2 is SASEGT in the germline V gene. The DNA for the CDR3 is TGTGCCAGCAGTGAAACCGGGGCCAACGTCCTGACTTTC. This sequence encodes CASSETGANVLTF.

In this sample, this clonotype turned up many times. The rearrangement links TRBV30 to TRBJ2-7; 7 bases fit TRBD2. Trimming took 1 base from V and 12 from J; bases not matched to a gene: 12. Germline V gene data show CDR1 as GTSNPN and CDR2 as SVGIG (reference sequence). The CDR3 is made up of 13 amino acids. As DNA, the CDR3 is TGTGCCTGGAGTGCCCTGGGACTACCCACGCCGTACTTC. It codes for CAWSALGLPTPYF.

This clonotype appeared many times. V is TRBV20-1 and J is TRBJ2-2, with D uncertain. Germline V lookup: CDR1 DFQATT, CDR2 SNEGSKA (reference sequence). V lost 7 bases, J lost 13 bases, and 13 bases lay in between. CDR3 length: 10 residues. This CDR3 reads CSVPDGVLFF. Here the CDR3 DNA reads TGCAGTGTACCGGACGGAGTGCTGTTTTTT.